The 30 T cell receptor beta chains in this list originate from one sample, sequenced in a study of blood T cell repertoires in COVID-19. The method was immunoSEQ multiplex PCR; TCRdb's version includes in-frame clones alone and lacks a portion of them. The sample lists more than 200,000 clones, 85% to 90% seen once, with approximately 10% in the top ten. Sequencing was carried out using peripheral blood. These TCRs come from a man aged 50-60 years with COVID-19, enrolled during active disease.

V gene TRBV5-1 combines with J gene TRBJ2-3; 8 nucleotides match TRBD1. CDR3 length: 15 amino acids. Germline lookup yields CDR1 SGHRS and CDR2 YFSETQ. V gave up 2 bases and J gave up 6 bases; unmatched junction bases: 8. The CDR3 is CASSLGQGPMDTQYF. For the CDR3, the DNA is TGCGCCAGCAGCTTAGGACAGGGACCCATGGATACGCAGTATTTT.

The rearrangement joins TRBV28 to TRBJ1-5; 7 bases are a match to TRBD1. The length of the CDR3 is 13 residues. Germline CDR1 is MDHEN and CDR2 is SYDVKM. Germline trimming cut 8 bases from V and 4 bases from J; bases unmatched to any gene: 5. The CDR3 sequence is CASRDRPNQPQHF. Written as DNA, the CDR3 is TGTGCCAGCCGGGACAGACCAAATCAGCCCCAGCATTTT.

The rearrangement joins TRBV18 to TRBJ1-6; D ambiguous. The CDR3 sequence is 12 residues long. The V end lost 4 bases, the J end lost 9 bases, and 7 bases lay between the germline ends. Germline V gene lookup returns CDR1 KGHSH and CDR2 LQKENI. As DNA, the CDR3 is TGTGCCAGCTCACGCCCGGGTTCACCCCTCCACTTT. This sequence encodes CASSRPGSPLHF. Complete variable domain (other parts from reference TRBV18 and TRBJ1-6): NAGVMQNPRHLVRRRGQEARLRCSPMKGHSHVYWYRQLPEEGLKFMVYLQKENIIDESGMPKERFSAEFPKEGPSILRIQQVVRGDSAAYFCASSRPGSPLHFGNGTRLTVT.

In its sample, this clone was seen a few times. This sequence joins TRBV9 and TRBJ2-1; TRBD2 aligns across 7 bases. The ends lost 3 bases at V and 9 bases at J; junction bases unmatched: 9. The CDR3 has 14 amino acids. Germline V gives CDR1 SGDLS, CDR2 YYNGEE. CDR3 sequence reads: CASSAGLVPTEQFF. The CDR3 DNA is TGTGCCAGCAGCGCCGGACTAGTTCCCACTGAGCAGTTCTTC.

The chain joins TRBV6-5 to TRBJ1-6; 7 bases map to TRBD1. V lost 5 bases to trimming and J lost 7 bases; unmatched junction nucleotides: 5. This CDR3 has 14 residues. Germline V gene data show CDR1 as MNHEY and CDR2 as SVGAGI. The CDR3 nucleotides read TGTGCCAGCAGTCCGACAGGGAAGAATTCACCCCTCCACTTT. It is translated as CASSPTGKNSPLHF.

This rearrangement joins TRBV4-3 to TRBJ1-3; D is possibly TRBD1 (5 bases). Germline V gene lookup returns CDR1 LGHNA and CDR2 YSLEER. The ends were cut back, 0 bases at V and 0 bases at J, with 9 bases in the middle. The length of the CDR3 is 16 residues. The CDR3 region has the DNA TGCGCCAGCAGCCAAGATTGGGGGGACTCTGGAAACACCATATATTTT. It codes for CASSQDWGDSGNTIYF.

J is TRBJ1-1 and V is TRBV19; 7 bases fit TRBD1. J gave up 3 bases and V 3 bases, and 1 base lay outside the gene matches. The CDR3 contains 13 residues. Germline-derived CDR1 and CDR2 are LNHDA and SQIVND (reference sequence). The CDR3 DNA is TGTGCCAGTAGTATTGACAGGGACACTGAAGCTTTCTTT. Translating gives CASSIDRDTEAFF. Full variable domain (missing parts from reference TRBV19 and TRBJ1-1): DGGITQSPKYLFRKEGQNVTLSCEQNLNHDAMYWYRQDPGQGLRLIYYSQIVNDFQKGDIAEGYSVSREKKESFPLTVTSAQKNPTAFYLCASSIDRDTEAFFGQGTRLTVV.

V and J are TRBV24-1 and TRBJ1-1; 9 nucleotides agree with TRBD1. The CDR3 sequence is 14 residues long. The junction had 7 bases not matched to a gene; V was cut back by 7 bases and J by 5 bases. Germline V lookup: CDR1 KGHDR, CDR2 SFDVKD. The CDR3: CATRDRGESTEAFF. The CDR3 DNA reads TGTGCCACCAGGGACAGGGGTGAATCGACTGAAGCTTTCTTT.

The sample holds one count of this clone. This chain joins TRBV2 and TRBJ1-2, with a weak D call TRBD1 (6 bases). Trimming shortened V by 10 bases and J by 1 base, and 10 bases separated the two germline ends. This CDR3 has 12 amino acids. Germline-derived CDR1 and CDR2 are SNHLY and FYNNEI. CDR3 nucleotides: TGTGCCACCGCAGGGGTTAACTATGGCTACACCTTC. This codes for CATAGVNYGYTF.

The rearrangement joins TRBV15 to TRBJ1-3; D ambiguous. The CDR3 spans 14 residues. The V and J ends lost 8 bases and 0 bases respectively, with 11 bases between them. Germline CDR1 and CDR2: LNHNV and YYDKDF (reference sequence). The CDR3 region is CATRRGSSGNTIYF. The DNA of the CDR3 is TGTGCCACCCGACGCGGGAGCTCTGGAAACACCATATATTTT.

This chain connects TRBV10-3 to TRBJ2-1, with 11 bases matching TRBD1. With 9 bases clipped from V and 6 bases from J, the junction kept 4 bases outside the gene matches. This CDR3 is built from 13 residues. The germline gives CDR1 ENHRY, CDR2 SYGVKD. The CDR3 DNA sequence: TGTGCCATTACCGGGACAGGGGGCAATGAGCAGTTCTTC. It yields the protein CAITGTGGNEQFF.

The chain combines TRBV7-2 with TRBJ2-1; D unresolved. Germline-derived CDR1 and CDR2 are SGHTA and FQGNSA. The V end was cut by 2 bases, the J end by 0 bases, with 14 bases between. The CDR3 extends over 17 amino acids. The CDR3 coding sequence is TGTGCCAGCAGCTTAAATCGAGTGACGGGCTCCTACAATGAGCAGTTCTTC. Amino acids: CASSLNRVTGSYNEQFF.

The sample holds a few counts of this clone. The chain uses TRBV6-6 and TRBJ2-7; 9 bases fit TRBD2. The CDR3 spans 14 residues. Germline CDR1 reads MNHNY; CDR2 reads SVGAGI (reference sequence). The ends lost 4 bases at V and 0 bases at J; junction bases unmatched: 1. The CDR3 is CASSSTSGSYEQYF. As DNA, the CDR3 is TGTGCCAGCAGTTCGACTAGCGGCTCCTACGAGCAGTACTTC.

V and J are TRBV4-2 and TRBJ2-7; 10 bases are a match to TRBD2. V lost 0 bases to trimming and J lost 3 bases; unmatched junction nucleotides: 8. The germline gives CDR1 LGHNA, CDR2 YNFKEQ. This CDR3 contains 17 residues. CDR3 amino acids: CASSQDARASGGYEQYF. For the CDR3, the DNA is TGTGCCAGCAGCCAAGATGCCCGGGCTAGCGGGGGCTACGAGCAGTACTTC.

This chain connects TRBV2 to TRBJ1-5, with D possibly matching TRBD1 (5 bases). CDR3 length: 15 residues. V lost 6 bases to trimming and J lost 6 bases, with 18 bases between them. Germline CDR1 is SNHLY and CDR2 is FYNNEI. The CDR3 DNA follows: TGTGCCAGCAGCAATTCAGGGCAGGGAGGTCAGCCCCAGCATTTT. Translation gives CASSNSGQGGQPQHF.

With respect to this clone: The junction shows a germline mismatch at one end, possibly a read error. The chain uses TRBV29-1 and TRBJ2-1; 9 nucleotides align to TRBD2. Germline CDR1 is SQVTM and CDR2 is ANQGSEA. The CDR3 has 14 residues. This chain's CDR3 is CSGVAGASDNEQFF. The CDR3 DNA reads as TGCAGCGGAGTAGCGGGAGCCTCCGACAATGAGCAGTTCTTC.

The chain employs TRBV19 and TRBJ1-5; 7 nucleotides line up with TRBD1. The CDR3 is 15 residues long. The J segment lost 2 bases and the V segment lost 5 bases, leaving 6 bases of the junction unmatched. Looked up from germline, CDR1 is LNHDA and CDR2 is SQIVND (reference sequence). CDR3 DNA: TGTGCCAGTAGTGCACAGGGGATTGGCAATCAGCCCCAGCATTTT. Its translation: CASSAQGIGNQPQHF.

With respect to this clone: The sample carries other DNA sequences with the same CDR3. The chain links TRBV7-9 to TRBJ2-7, with 9 bases lining up with TRBD1. J was trimmed by 1 base and V by 1 base; bases with no gene match: 5. This CDR3 is built from 16 residues. Per germline, CDR1 SEHNR and CDR2 FQNEAQ (reference sequence). CDR3 nucleotide sequence: TGTGCCAGCAGCTTAGTGGGCGGACAGGGGTCCTACGAGCAGTACTTC. Protein: CASSLVGGQGSYEQYF.

The V call is TRBV12-3 or TRBV12-4, the J call TRBJ2-7; D is ambiguous. The CDR3 extends over 13 amino acids. Trimming removed 6 bases at V and 4 bases at J, with 13 bases between. CDR3 region: CASSYVDTYEQYF. As DNA, the CDR3 is TGTGCCAGCAGCTACGTAGACACGTACGAGCAGTACTTC.

The chain has TRBV5-6 and TRBJ2-1; 9 bases fit TRBD2. V shed 5 bases, J shed 3 bases, and the junction held 3 bases outside the gene matches. The CDR3 has 14 residues. Germline V CDR1 and CDR2: SGHDT, YYEEEE. CDR3 residues: CASSLAGLYNEQFF. In nucleotides, the CDR3 is TGTGCCAGCAGTCTAGCGGGACTCTACAATGAGCAGTTCTTC.

The chain is built from TRBV23-1 and TRBJ2-1; D gene ambiguous. TRBV23-1 is annotated as an ORF whose role is uncertain. Trimming left V 4 bases short and J 3 bases short, with 13 bases between. This CDR3 is built from 15 residues. The CDR3 loop is CASSLSAVFYNEQFF. DNA of the CDR3: TGCGCCAGCAGTCTATCGGCGGTCTTCTACAATGAGCAGTTCTTC.

The chain has TRBV2 and TRBJ2-7; 7 bases are a match to TRBD1. This CDR3 contains 13 residues. CDR1 SNHLY and CDR2 FYNNEI come from the germline V gene. V was clipped by 3 bases and J by 6 bases; unmatched bases: 5. Written as DNA, the CDR3 is TGTGCCAGCAGTGATTATAACAGGGGCGAGCAGTACTTC. Translation gives CASSDYNRGEQYF.

The CDR3 region is CASSLTGRGEAFF. In DNA, the CDR3 is TGCGCCAGCAGCTTGACAGGGAGGGGTGAAGCTTTCTTT. This sequence joins TRBV5-1 and TRBJ1-1, with D perhaps TRBD1 (6 bases). CDR1 is SGHRS, CDR2 YFSETQ, per germline. The length of the CDR3 is 13 residues. V shed 1 base and J shed 7 bases, with 11 bases lying between them.

This chain connects TRBV5-1 to TRBJ1-2, with D possibly matching TRBD1 (6 bases). The germline CDR1 and CDR2 sequences are SGHRS and YFSETQ. The CDR3 covers 13 residues. V lost 0 bases to trimming and J lost 6 bases, with 9 bases between them. CDR3 in DNA: TGCGCCAGCAGCTTGGGACAGGAGGATGGCTACACCTTC. It is translated as CASSLGQEDGYTF.

V gene TRBV27 combines with J gene TRBJ1-6; possible D gene TRBD1, 6 bases. V dropped 6 bases and J dropped 0 bases, with 12 bases sitting between them. Germline V gene data show CDR1 as MNHEY and CDR2 as SMNVEV (reference sequence). The CDR3 totals 16 residues. CDR3 coding DNA: TGTGCCAGCAGCTCAAACAGGGCCTCCTATAATTCACCCCTCCACTTT. Its protein is CASSSNRASYNSPLHF.

J is TRBJ1-1 and V is TRBV18; D possibly corresponds to TRBD1 (5 bases). The CDR3 is made up of 13 amino acids. Germline V CDR1 and CDR2: KGHSH, LQKENI. V shed 6 bases and J shed 1 base, with 9 bases lying between them. DNA for the CDR3: TGTGCCAGCTCCCAGACAGAGAACACTGAAGCTTTCTTT. Translating it yields CASSQTENTEAFF.

The rearrangement links TRBV5-1 to TRBJ2-7; 10 bases match TRBD2. V trimming: 0 bases; J trimming: 4 bases; junction bases outside the gene matches: 4. Germline V gene sequence: CDR1 SGHRS, CDR2 YFSETQ. There are 15 residues in the CDR3. This CDR3 is CASSLGTSGMYEQYF. Here the CDR3 DNA reads TGCGCCAGCAGCTTGGGGACTAGCGGAATGTACGAGCAGTACTTC.

The chain is built from TRBV18 and TRBJ1-4; 9 bases are shared with TRBD1. V gave up 3 bases and J gave up 7 bases; unmatched junction bases: 3. The CDR3 totals 14 residues. The V gene's germline CDR1 is KGHSH and CDR2 LQKENI. The CDR3 bases are TGTGCCAGCTCACCCGACAGGGGGGGTGAAAAACTGTTTTTT. Protein product: CASSPDRGGEKLFF. The full variable domain, with the rest looked up from reference TRBV18 and TRBJ1-4, is NAGVMQNPRHLVRRRGQEARLRCSPMKGHSHVYWYRQLPEEGLKFMVYLQKENIIDESGMPKERFSAEFPKEGPSILRIQQVVRGDSAAYFCASSPDRGGEKLFFGSGTQLSVL.

Concerning this clone itself: Other DNA sequences in this sample translate to the same CDR3. The rearrangement uses TRBV10-3 and TRBJ2-1, with a tentative D call TRBD2 (5 bases). Germline V gene sequence: CDR1 ENHRY, CDR2 SYGVKD. The CDR3 totals 16 residues. Trimming removed 0 bases from V and 0 bases from J, with 9 bases in between. For the CDR3, the DNA is TGTGCCATCAGTGAGTCTAGAGGGAGCTCCTACAATGAGCAGTTCTTC. Translating it yields CAISESRGSSYNEQFF.

The chain has TRBV27 and TRBJ1-1; 7 positions agree with TRBD1. The germline V gene has CDR1 MNHEY and CDR2 SMNVEV (reference sequence). V was clipped by 9 bases and J by 1 base; unmatched bases: 5. The CDR3 consists of 13 residues. CDR3: CASLGTENTEAFF. The CDR3 nucleotides read TGTGCCAGTCTGGGGACAGAGAACACTGAAGCTTTCTTT.